This is a list of T cell receptor beta chains from one sample in a study of blood T cell repertoires in COVID-19. Produced via immunoSEQ multiplex PCR; TCRdb's table is partial and in-frame only. This table has fewer than 35,000 clones, around 81% appearing once. Sequencing was done on a sample of peripheral blood. These receptor sequences come from a man aged 65-85 years with acute or convalescent COVID-19. Both conserved end residues are part of each CDR3. A D gene is named only where the DNA matches it firmly. Some rows have no size entry. The others give once, few or many, or a class for an expanded clone.

length: 12; V: TRBV5-6; size: NA; J: TRBJ2-3; D: NA; DNA: TGTGCCAGCAGCTTGGGTTGGGAGGTTCCGTATTTT; CDR3: CASSLGWEVPYF
length: 14; V: TRBV18; size: NA; J: TRBJ2-1; D: NA; DNA: TGTGCCAGCTCCCTCGGGGGAAGCCTCAATGAGCAGTTCTTC; CDR3: CASSLGGSLNEQFF
length: 15; V: TRBV7-9; size: NA; J: TRBJ1-2; D: NA; DNA: TGTGCCAGCAGCTTGACAGTTAACTTTAACTATGGCTACACCTTC; CDR3: CASSLTVNFNYGYTF
length: 13; V: TRBV9; size: NA; J: TRBJ1-1; D: NA; DNA: TGTGCCAGCAGCGTAGCTTCTTTCACTGAAGCTTTCTTT; CDR3: CASSVASFTEAFF
length: 17; V: TRBV6-1; size: NA; J: TRBJ2-3; D: NA; DNA: TGTGCCAGCAGTGCAAACCCGGGACTTACTAGCACAGATACGCAGTATTTT; CDR3: CASSANPGLTSTDTQYF
length: 13; V: TRBV13; size: NA; J: TRBJ1-1; D: NA; DNA: TGTGCCAGCAGCTTAGAGCCAAAGACTGAAGCTTTCTTT; CDR3: CASSLEPKTEAFF
length: 16; V: TRBV3-1/TRBV3-2; size: NA; J: TRBJ2-7; D: TRBD2; DNA: TGTGCCAGCAGCCCCTTAGACGTAGCGGGGGTCGGCGAGCAGTACTTC; CDR3: CASSPLDVAGVGEQYF
length: 13; V: TRBV6-5; size: NA; J: TRBJ2-2; D: NA; DNA: TGTGCCAGCAGGGGAGTTATGGCCGGGGAGCTGTTTTTT; CDR3: CASRGVMAGELFF
length: 15; V: TRBV3-1/TRBV3-2; size: many; J: TRBJ1-6; D: TRBD1; DNA: TGTGCCAGCAGCCAAGGTCCACAGGGGAATTCACCCCTCCACTTT; CDR3: CASSQGPQGNSPLHF
length: 15; V: TRBV9; size: NA; J: TRBJ2-1; D: TRBD1; DNA: TGTGCCAGCAGCTTCCGGGACAGACAATACAATGAGCAGTTCTTC; CDR3: CASSFRDRQYNEQFF
length: 14; V: TRBV18; size: NA; J: TRBJ1-6; D: TRBD1; DNA: TGTGCCAGCTCACCAGGGGGACAGGGCTCACCCCTCCACTTT; CDR3: CASSPGGQGSPLHF